Included here is one T cell receptor beta chain sequence, with context. What it binds is not known. The record originates from a study of T cells in localized non-small cell lung cancer. The repertoire was sequenced with immunoSEQ multiplex PCR; TCRdb's copy has only in-frame clones and lacks some. The sample holds some 24,000 clones, roughly 92% seen once. Study-level results: The study detected a median roughly 56 of the top 100 tumor clones in adjacent lung. Heterogeneity stays possible, as sequencing covered only one tumor region. Overall survival was longer when the density of T cells in the blood was higher. Tumor showed lower T cell clonality than uninvolved adjacent lung, where it was highest.

This clonotype was obtained from a woman aged 35-75 years with stage I lung adenocarcinoma. Material: peripheral blood, obtained before any cancer treatment.

The CDR3 loop reads CASPRREFHGELFF. CDR3 in DNA: TGTGCCAGCCCCCGGAGGGAATTTCACGGGGAGCTGTTTTTT. The V gene is TRBV6-1, the J gene TRBJ2-2, with TRBD2 as a possible D gene (6 bases). CDR1 is MNHNS and CDR2 is SASEGT in the germline V gene. V lost 8 bases, J lost 7 bases, and 17 bases lay in between. The CDR3 is made up of 14 amino acids.